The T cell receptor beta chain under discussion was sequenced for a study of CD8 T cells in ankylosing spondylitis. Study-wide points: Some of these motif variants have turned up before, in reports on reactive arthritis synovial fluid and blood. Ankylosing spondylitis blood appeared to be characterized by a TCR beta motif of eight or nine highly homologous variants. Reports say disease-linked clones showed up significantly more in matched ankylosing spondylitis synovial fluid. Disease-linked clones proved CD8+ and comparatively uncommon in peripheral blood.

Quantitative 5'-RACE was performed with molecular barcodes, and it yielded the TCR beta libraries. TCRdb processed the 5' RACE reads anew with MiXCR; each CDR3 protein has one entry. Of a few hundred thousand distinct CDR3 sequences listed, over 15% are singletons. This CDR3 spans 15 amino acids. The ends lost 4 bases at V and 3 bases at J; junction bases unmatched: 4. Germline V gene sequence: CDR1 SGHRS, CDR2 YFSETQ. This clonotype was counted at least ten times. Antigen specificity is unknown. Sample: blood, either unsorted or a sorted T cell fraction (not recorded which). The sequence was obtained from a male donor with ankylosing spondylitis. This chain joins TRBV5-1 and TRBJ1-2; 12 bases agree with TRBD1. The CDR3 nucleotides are TGCGCCAGCAGCCCGGGGACAGGGGGCGACTATGGCTACACCTTC. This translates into CASSPGTGGDYGYTF.